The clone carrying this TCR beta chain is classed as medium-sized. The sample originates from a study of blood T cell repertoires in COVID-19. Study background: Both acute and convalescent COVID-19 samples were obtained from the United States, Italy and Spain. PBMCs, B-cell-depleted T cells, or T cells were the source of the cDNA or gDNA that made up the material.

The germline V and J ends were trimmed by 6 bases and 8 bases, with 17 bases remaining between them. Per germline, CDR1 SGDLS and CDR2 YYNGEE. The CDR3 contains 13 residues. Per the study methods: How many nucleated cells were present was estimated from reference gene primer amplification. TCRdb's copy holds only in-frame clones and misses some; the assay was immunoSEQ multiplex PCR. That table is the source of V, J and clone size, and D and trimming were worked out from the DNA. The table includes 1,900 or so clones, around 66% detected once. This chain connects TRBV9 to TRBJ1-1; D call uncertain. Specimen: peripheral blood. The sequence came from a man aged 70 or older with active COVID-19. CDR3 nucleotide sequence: TGTGCCAGCAACCGAGAACTGGAGGGAGAAGCTTTCTTT. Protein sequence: CASNRELEGEAFF.